This entry describes one TCR beta chain. No antigen is known for it. Clones were read by immunoSEQ multiplex PCR, and TCRdb kept only the in-frame ones, dropping some. The sample lists around 78,000 clones, roughly 85% occurring once. The sample is drawn from a study of T cell responses to AZD1222 COVID-19 vaccine. The study's findings and limits: Clonal diversity may have been underestimated in mostly white British donors. Nearly half of spike-specific TCRs reportedly target variant regions that are unmutated in the B.1.351 and B.1.1.7 variants.

Germline trimming cut 4 bases from V and 6 bases from J; bases unmatched to any gene: 6. The germline V gene has CDR1 MNHEY and CDR2 SVGAGI. CDR3 length: 14 residues. This TCR came from an adult in good health. This chain connects TRBV6-5 to TRBJ1-2; 9 nucleotides agree with TRBD1. The sample in question was peripheral blood, obtained on day 0 of AZD1222 vaccination. The CDR3 bases are TGTGCCAGCAGTTTACGGACAGGGGAGCATGGCTACACCTTC. Translating it yields CASSLRTGEHGYTF.